This TCR beta chain derives from a study of identical twins. Study results and caveats: An excess of low generation probability was shown by twin-shared out-of-frame alpha sequences.

Template switching added a universal primer site; cDNA carried unique molecular identifiers. One entry per CDR3 protein, called by TCRdb with MiXCR from the 5' RACE reads. The sample has about 240,000 distinct CDR3 sequences; about 13% are singletons. Comment on this clonotype: Antigen: not known.

CDR1 is SQVTM and CDR2 is ANQGSEA in the germline V gene. The length of the CDR3 is 8 residues. The V and J ends lost 3 bases and 10 bases respectively, with 3 bases between them. This same sample was also taken into another study, of yellow fever vaccine responses in identical twins.

Sequenced input: memory (CD45RO+) T cells sorted from blood. The genes are TRBV29-1 and TRBJ2-5; no firm D call. This TCR was sampled from a woman aged 18-29 years in good health. CDR3 DNA sequence: TGCAGCGTTGATGACCAGTACTTC. Translated: CSVDDQYF.